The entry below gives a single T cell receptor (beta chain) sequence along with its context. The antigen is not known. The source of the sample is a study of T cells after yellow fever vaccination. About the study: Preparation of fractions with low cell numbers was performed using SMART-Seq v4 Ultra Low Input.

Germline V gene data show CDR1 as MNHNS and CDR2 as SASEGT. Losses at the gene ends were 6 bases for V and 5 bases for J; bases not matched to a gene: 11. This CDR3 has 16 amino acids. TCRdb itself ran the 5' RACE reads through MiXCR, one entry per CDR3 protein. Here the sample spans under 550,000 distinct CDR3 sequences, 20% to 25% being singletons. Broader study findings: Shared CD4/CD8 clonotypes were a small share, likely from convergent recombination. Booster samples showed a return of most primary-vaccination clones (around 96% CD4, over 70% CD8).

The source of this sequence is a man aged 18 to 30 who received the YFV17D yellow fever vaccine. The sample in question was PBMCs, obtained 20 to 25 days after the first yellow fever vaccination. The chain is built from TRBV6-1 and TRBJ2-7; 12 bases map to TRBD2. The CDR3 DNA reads TGTGCCAGCAGCCGCTCTAGCGGGGGGGCCAGCAACGAGCAGTACGTC. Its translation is CASSRSSGGASNEQYV.